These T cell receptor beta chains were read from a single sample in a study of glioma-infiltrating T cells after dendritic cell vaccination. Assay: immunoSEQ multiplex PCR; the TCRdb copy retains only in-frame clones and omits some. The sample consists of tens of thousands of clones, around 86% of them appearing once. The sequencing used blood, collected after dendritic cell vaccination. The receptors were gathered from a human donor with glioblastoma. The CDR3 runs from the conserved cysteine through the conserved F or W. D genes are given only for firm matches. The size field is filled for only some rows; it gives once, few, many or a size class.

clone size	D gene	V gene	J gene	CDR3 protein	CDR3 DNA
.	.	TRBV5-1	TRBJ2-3	CASSFGFTDTQYF	TGCGCCAGCAGCTTCGGGTTCACAGATACGCAGTATTTT
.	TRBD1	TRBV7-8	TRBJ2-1	CASSSDRGQTNEQFF	TGTGCCAGCAGCTCAGACAGGGGGCAGACGAATGAGCAGTTCTTC
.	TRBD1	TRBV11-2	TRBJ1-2	CASSPRGQGGYGYTF	TGTGCCAGCAGCCCCCGGGGACAGGGCGGGTATGGCTACACCTTC
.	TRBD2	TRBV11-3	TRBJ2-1	CASSLMLAGANEQFF	TGTGCCAGCAGCTTAATGCTAGCGGGAGCAAATGAGCAGTTCTTC
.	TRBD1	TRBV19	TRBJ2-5	CASSKSGTGKTQYF	TGTGCCAGTAGTAAATCCGGGACAGGGAAGACCCAGTACTTC
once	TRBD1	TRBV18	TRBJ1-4	CASSTRQGDEKLFF	TGTGCCAGCTCAACCCGACAGGGGGATGAAAAACTGTTTTTT
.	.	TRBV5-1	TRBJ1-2	CASSSTGGYGYTF	TGCGCCAGCAGTTCCACCGGAGGTTATGGCTACACCTTC
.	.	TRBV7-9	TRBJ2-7	CASSLAGGGYEQYF	TGTGCCAGCAGCTTAGCAGGGGGGGGCTACGAGCAGTACTTC
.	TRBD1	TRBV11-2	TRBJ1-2	CASSPVGRGRKDGYTF	TGTGCCAGCAGCCCCGTCGGGAGGGGGCGCAAGGATGGCTACACCTTC
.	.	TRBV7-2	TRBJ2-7	CASSPVGGGDEQYF	TGTGCCAGCAGCCCGGTGGGGGGTGGCGACGAGCAGTACTTC
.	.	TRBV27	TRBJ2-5	CASSTQAYQETQYF	TGTGCCAGCAGTACACAGGCGTACCAAGAGACCCAGTACTTC
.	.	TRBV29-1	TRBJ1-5	CSGLSSGQPQHF	TGCAGCGGCTTGTCGTCCGGGCAGCCCCAGCATTTT
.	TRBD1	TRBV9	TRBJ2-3	CASSPRGVGQGLDTQYF	TGTGCCAGCAGCCCCCGAGGGGTGGGACAGGGGCTAGATACGCAGTATTTT
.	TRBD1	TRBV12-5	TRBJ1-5	CASGVDRGHPNQPQHF	TGTGCTAGTGGAGTGGACAGGGGTCACCCCAATCAGCCCCAGCATTTT
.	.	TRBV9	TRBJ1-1	CASSVGPLDTEAFF	TGTGCCAGCAGCGTAGGGCCGTTGGACACTGAAGCTTTCTTT
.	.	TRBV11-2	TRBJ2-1	CASSYRLVSGSYNEQFF	TGTGCCAGCAGCTACCGGCTTGTTAGCGGCTCCTACAATGAGCAGTTCTTC
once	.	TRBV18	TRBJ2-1	CASSLSFSSDNEQFF	TGTGCCAGCTCACTCTCCTTCTCATCAGACAATGAGCAGTTCTTC
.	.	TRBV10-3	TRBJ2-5	CAISAAQPGSETQYF	TGTGCCATCAGTGCCGCCCAACCGGGGTCGGAGACCCAGTACTTC
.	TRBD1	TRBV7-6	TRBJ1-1	CASSNWTGMNTEAFF	TGTGCCAGCAGCAATTGGACAGGGATGAACACTGAAGCTTTCTTT
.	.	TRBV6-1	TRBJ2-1	CASSVTGGPPYNEQFF	TGTGCCAGCAGTGTTACCGGGGGGCCCCCCTACAATGAGCAGTTCTTC
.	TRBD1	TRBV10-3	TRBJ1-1	CAIRVPGQGTEAFF	TGTGCCATCAGAGTCCCGGGACAGGGCACTGAAGCTTTCTTT
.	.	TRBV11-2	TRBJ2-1	CASSLEARLYNEQFF	TGTGCCAGCAGCTTAGAGGCCAGACTCTACAATGAGCAGTTCTTC
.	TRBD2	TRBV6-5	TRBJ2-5	CASSPGLERAQYF	TGTGCCAGCAGCCCTGGACTAGAGAGGGCCCAGTACTTC
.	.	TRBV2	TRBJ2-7	CASSDGLAGIYEQYF	TGTGCCAGCAGTGACGGTCTGGCCGGGATTTACGAGCAGTACTTC
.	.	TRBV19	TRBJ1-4	CASKDDGGEKLFF	TGTGCCAGTAAAGACGACGGGGGTGAAAAACTGTTTTTT
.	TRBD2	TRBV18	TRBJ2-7	CASSQSGREGEQYF	TGTGCCAGCTCACAGTCCGGGAGGGAAGGCGAGCAGTACTTC
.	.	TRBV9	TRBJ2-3	CASSVVGRTDTQYF	TGTGCCAGCAGCGTAGTAGGGAGGACAGATACGCAGTATTTT
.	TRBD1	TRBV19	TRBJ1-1	CASSPRTGGGGGTEAFF	TGTGCCAGTAGCCCTCGGACAGGGGGCGGGGGGGGGACTGAAGCTTTCTTT
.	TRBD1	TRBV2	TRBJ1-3	CASRGQTFSGNTIYF	TGTGCCAGCAGGGGACAGACCTTCTCTGGAAACACCATATATTTT
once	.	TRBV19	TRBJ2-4	CASSIAGQGAKNIQYF	TGTGCCAGTAGTATAGCCGGTCAGGGGGCCAAAAACATTCAGTACTTC
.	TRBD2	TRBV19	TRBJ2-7	CASSTSGRYLYEQYF	TGTGCCAGTAGTACTAGCGGGAGGTACCTCTACGAGCAGTACTTC
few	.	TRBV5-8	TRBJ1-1	CASSLTGAAFF	TGTGCCAGCAGCCTTACGGGAGCAGCTTTCTTT
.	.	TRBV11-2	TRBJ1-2	CASSLGGSGYTF	TGTGCCAGCAGCTTAGGAGGTAGCGGCTACACCTTC
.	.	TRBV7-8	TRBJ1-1	CASSLALQLNTEAFF	TGTGCCAGCAGCTTAGCGCTTCAGTTGAACACTGAAGCTTTCTTT
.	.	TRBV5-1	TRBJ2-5	CASSPGGFQETQYF	TGCGCCAGCAGCCCTGGGGGGTTCCAAGAGACCCAGTACTTC
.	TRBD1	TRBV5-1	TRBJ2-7	CASSSAGTGSYEQYF	TGCGCCAGCAGCTCCGCCGGGACAGGCTCCTACGAGCAGTACTTC
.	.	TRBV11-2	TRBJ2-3	CASSLPPGGTDTQYF	TGTGCCAGCAGCTTACCTCCCGGCGGGACAGATACGCAGTATTTT
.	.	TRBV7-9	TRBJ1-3	CASSPAGSGNTIYF	TGTGCCAGCAGCCCCGCGGGCAGTGGAAACACCATATATTTT
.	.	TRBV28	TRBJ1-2	CASGRVLENYGYTF	TGTGCCAGCGGCCGGGTCCTTGAAAACTATGGCTACACCTTC
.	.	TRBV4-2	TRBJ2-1	CASSQLSGENEQFF	TGTGCCAGCAGCCAACTTAGCGGAGAAAATGAGCAGTTCTTC
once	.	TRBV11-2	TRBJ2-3	CASSIGALDTQYF	TGTGCCAGCAGTATAGGGGCTTTAGATACGCAGTATTTT
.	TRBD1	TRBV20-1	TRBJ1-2	CSAPTGPGYTF	TGCAGTGCTCCGACAGGGCCTGGCTACACCTTC
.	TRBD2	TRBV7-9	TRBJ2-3	CASSSGLAGGGDTQYF	TGTGCCAGCAGCTCCGGACTAGCGGGAGGAGGGGATACGCAGTATTTT
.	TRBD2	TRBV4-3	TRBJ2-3	CASSQVTSGAMLDTQYF	TGCGCCAGCAGCCAAGTCACTAGCGGAGCCATGTTAGATACGCAGTATTTT
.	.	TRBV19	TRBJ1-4	CASSLAGNEKLFF	TGTGCCAGTAGTTTGGCAGGGAATGAAAAACTGTTTTTT
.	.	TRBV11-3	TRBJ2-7	CASSPGGGANYEQYF	TGTGCCAGCAGCCCAGGAGGGGGGGCGAACTACGAGCAGTACTTC
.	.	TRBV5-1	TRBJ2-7	CASSLVGGAYEQYF	TGCGCCAGCAGCTTGGTCGGAGGGGCCTACGAGCAGTACTTC
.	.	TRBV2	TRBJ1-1	CASRIYQGTEAFF	TGTGCCAGCAGGATTTATCAGGGGACTGAAGCTTTCTTT
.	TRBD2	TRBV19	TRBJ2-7	CASSRGLAGGETYEQYF	TGTGCCAGTAGCCGGGGACTAGCGGGGGGCGAAACCTACGAGCAGTACTTC
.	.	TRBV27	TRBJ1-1	CASSLFGGFAEAFF	TGTGCCAGCAGCCTTTTCGGGGGGTTCGCTGAAGCTTTCTTT
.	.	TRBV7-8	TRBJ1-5	CASSLAPGNSNQPQHF	TGTGCCAGCAGCTTAGCACCGGGGAATAGCAATCAGCCCCAGCATTTT
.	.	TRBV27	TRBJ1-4	CASSATGWREKLFF	TGTGCCAGCAGTGCAACAGGGTGGAGAGAAAAACTGTTTTTT
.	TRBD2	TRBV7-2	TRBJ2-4	CASSSAGGGKNIQYF	TGTGCCAGCAGCTCGGCCGGGGGGGGAAAAAACATTCAGTACTTC
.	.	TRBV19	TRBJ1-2	CASSIPTGSGYGYTF	TGTGCCAGTAGTATCCCCACAGGGTCCGGCTATGGCTACACCTTC